This T cell receptor beta chain was identified during a study of T cell responses to AZD1222 COVID-19 vaccine. Whole-study findings and limits: At baseline, just a handful of AZD1222 recipients tested seropositive. The repertoires were collected only after the peak T cell response. Reports say nearly half of spike-specific TCRs go after unmutated variant regions. White British ancestry dominated among donors, who included more females, and clonal diversity was possibly underestimated.

Of note for this clone: Antigen specificity is unknown.

Data came from immunoSEQ multiplex PCR; TCRdb stores just in-frame clones and leaves some out. Of about 180,000 clones in the sample, 85% to 95% were seen once. Germline V CDR1 and CDR2: SGHRS, YFSETQ. V was cut by 0 bases and J by 2 bases, with 12 bases left in between. This CDR3 spans 16 amino acids. This TCR came from an adult who received the MenACWY meningococcal vaccine as a control. The sequencing here drew on peripheral blood, taken 28 days after the second dose of the MenACWY control vaccine. The J gene is TRBJ1-3, the V gene TRBV5-1; D unresolved. This CDR3 reads CASSLEGPVAGNTIYF. CDR3 sequence (DNA): TGCGCCAGCAGCTTGGAAGGCCCGGTGGCTGGAAACACCATATATTTT.